What follows is one T cell receptor (beta chain) and its context. Just one base apart from a much larger clone, this may be a read error. Unique molecular identifiers were incorporated into the prepared TCRbeta library. Using its own MiXCR run on the PCR reads, TCRdb lists one record per CDR3 protein. The sample yields some 640,000 distinct CDR3 sequences, about 15% seen once. CDR3 length equals 12 residues. Germline loops: CDR1 SGHTA, CDR2 FQGNSA. The data were obtained in a study of T-cell reconstitution after alpha-beta-depleted transplantation in children. The V gene is TRBV7-2, the J gene TRBJ2-5; D uncertain. The TCR comes from a human donor who donated a stem cell graft to a child with acute myeloid leukemia. The sample was PBMCs from the stem cell graft donor, taken from the stem cell graft. For the CDR3, the DNA is TGTGCCGGCAGCTTGCCGGAAGAGACCCAGTACTTC. This encodes CAGSLPEETQYF.